These 8 T cell receptor beta chains were all obtained from the same sample, sequenced in a study of shared clonotypes between healthy human individuals. Assay: immunoSEQ multiplex PCR; the TCRdb copy retains only in-frame clones and omits some. The table includes roughly 2.4 million clones, under 97% detected once. The sequencing sample was made of naive CD4+ T cells sorted from blood. This sample's subset: CD45RA+ positively selected. The receptors were gathered from a man younger than 35 in good health.

This clone was observed a few times. The junction and the germline gene differ at one end; a read error may be behind it. The genes are TRBV6-4 and TRBJ1-6, with TRBD1 matching 8 bases. The CDR3 has 9 amino acids. Germline values: CDR1 MRHNA, CDR2 SNTAGT. This CDR3 is CASKRTGPF. The CDR3 nucleotides are TGTGCCAGCAAAAGGACAGGGCCCTTT.

The chain couples TRBV10-3 to TRBJ2-2; the D gene is possibly TRBD2 (6 bases). V shed 9 bases and J shed 5 bases, with 16 bases lying between them. The germline V gene encodes CDR1 ENHRY and CDR2 SYGVKD. The CDR3 runs 14 residues. The CDR3 sequence: CAIYPGTLTGELFF. The CDR3 nucleotides are TGTGCCATTTACCCCGGGACTTTAACCGGGGAGCTGTTTTTT.

J is TRBJ2-1 and V is TRBV30; D is possibly TRBD2 (5 bases). From germline, CDR1 is GTSNPN and CDR2 SVGIG (reference sequence). V was shortened by 3 bases and J by 4 bases, with 16 bases between the two germline ends. The CDR3 loop spans 15 amino acids. CDR3 DNA sequence: TGTGCCTGGAGCCCGGACGCGGGCGCTTACAATGAGCAGTTCTTC. This encodes CAWSPDAGAYNEQFF.

CDR3 sequence reads: CAWISGSYNSPLHF. The CDR3 DNA reads TGTGCCTGGATCTCGGGTTCCTATAATTCACCCCTCCACTTT. The J gene is TRBJ1-6, the V gene TRBV30, with D uncertain. V lost 4 bases and J 1 base, leaving 8 bases between the germline ends. Germline V gene data show CDR1 as GTSNPN and CDR2 as SVGIG (reference sequence). This CDR3 contains 14 residues.

In nucleotides, the CDR3 is TGCGCCAGGGCCGGGAAGTCCTACAATGAGCAGTTCTTC. Protein: CARAGKSYNEQFF. The chain employs TRBV10-1 and TRBJ2-1; maybe TRBD2 (5 bases). The CDR3 spans 13 residues. The germline CDR1 and CDR2 sequences are WNHNN and SYGVQD (reference sequence). V shed 9 bases and J shed 1 base, with 10 bases lying between them.

V gene TRBV4-1 combines with J gene TRBJ2-7, with 9 bases matching TRBD2. This CDR3 has 16 residues. Germline V gene sequence: CDR1 MGHRA, CDR2 YSYEKL. V trimming: 4 bases; J trimming: 2 bases; junction bases outside the gene matches: 9. CDR3 in amino acids: CASSRLGPSGTYEQYF. The CDR3 DNA reads as TGCGCCAGCAGCCGATTAGGCCCTAGCGGGACCTACGAGCAGTACTTC.

This chain connects TRBV10-1 to TRBJ1-6; D is uncertain. The V end was cut by 5 bases, the J end by 8 bases, with 10 bases between. CDR1 is WNHNN, CDR2 SYGVQD, per germline (reference sequence). The CDR3 is made up of 13 amino acids. The chain's CDR3 is CASSPQLDSPLHF. The CDR3 nucleotides read TGCGCCAGCAGTCCCCAGTTGGATTCACCCCTCCACTTT.

The chain links TRBV6-5 to TRBJ2-4; 7 bases are shared with TRBD1. The V segment lost 6 bases and the J segment 7 bases; nucleotides outside the gene matches: 6. The germline V gene has CDR1 MNHEY and CDR2 SVGAGI. This CDR3 has 13 amino acids. Written as DNA, the CDR3 is TGTGCCAGCAGCAGACAGGGCCGGAACATTCAGTACTTC. Protein: CASSRQGRNIQYF.